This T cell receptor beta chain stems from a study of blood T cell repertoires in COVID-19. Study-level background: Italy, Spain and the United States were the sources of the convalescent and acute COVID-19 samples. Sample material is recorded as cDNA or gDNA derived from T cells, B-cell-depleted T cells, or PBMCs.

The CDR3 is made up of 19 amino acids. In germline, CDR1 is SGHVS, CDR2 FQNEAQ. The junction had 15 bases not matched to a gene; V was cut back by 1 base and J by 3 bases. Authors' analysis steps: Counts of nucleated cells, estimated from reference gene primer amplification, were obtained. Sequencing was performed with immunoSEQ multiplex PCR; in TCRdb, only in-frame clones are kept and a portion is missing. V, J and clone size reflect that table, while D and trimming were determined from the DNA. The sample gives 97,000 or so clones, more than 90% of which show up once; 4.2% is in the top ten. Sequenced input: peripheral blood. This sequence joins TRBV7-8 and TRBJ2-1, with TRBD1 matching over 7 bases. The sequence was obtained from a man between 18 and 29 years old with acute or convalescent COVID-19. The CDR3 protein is CASSLVQTQGEGFYNEQFF. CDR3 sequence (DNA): TGTGCCAGCAGCTTAGTCCAGACCCAGGGGGAAGGTTTCTACAATGAGCAGTTCTTC.